The 4 T cell receptor beta chains in this list originate from one sample, sequenced in a study of blood T cell repertoires in COVID-19. Only in-frame clones appear in the TCRdb table, and some are missing; sequencing was by immunoSEQ multiplex PCR. The sample consists of 410,000 or so clones, 75% to 90% of them appearing once. Sequenced material: peripheral blood. These receptors were taken from a woman aged 25-40 years with active or convalescent COVID-19.

The chain has TRBV4-1 and TRBJ2-7, with D possibly being TRBD2 (5 bases). Per the germline V gene, CDR1 is MGHRA and CDR2 is YSYEKL. This CDR3 spans 16 amino acids. The germline V and J ends were trimmed by 0 bases and 3 bases, with 15 bases remaining between them. CDR3 sequence: CASSQEEALRGYEQYF. In DNA form, the CDR3 reads TGCGCCAGCAGCCAAGAGGAGGCCCTTCGCGGCTACGAGCAGTACTTC.

This rearrangement joins TRBV19 to TRBJ2-5; D is uncertain. Germline V gene sequence: CDR1 LNHDA, CDR2 SQIVND (reference sequence). This CDR3 comprises 13 residues. Between the trimmed V and J ends, which lost 5 bases and 4 bases, there was a span of 11 bases. CDR3 residues: CASSRFTGETQYF. CDR3 bases: TGTGCCAGTAGTCGTTTCACGGGAGAGACCCAGTACTTC.

The CDR3 here is CAISYGTSGSDRTDTQYF. The DNA of the CDR3 is TGTGCCATCAGCTACGGGACTAGCGGGAGCGATCGCACAGATACGCAGTATTTT. This sequence joins TRBV10-3 and TRBJ2-3; TRBD2 matches 14 bases. Germline V gives CDR1 ENHRY, CDR2 SYGVKD. With 6 bases clipped from V and 1 base from J, the junction kept 9 bases outside the gene matches. This CDR3 region has 18 residues.

The chain employs TRBV2 and TRBJ1-1; the D is unclear. The length of the CDR3 is 17 residues. Germline V lookup: CDR1 SNHLY, CDR2 FYNNEI. V lost 4 bases and J lost 2, with 20 bases in between. This CDR3 reads CASSVSGVGIGNTEAFF. CDR3 DNA: TGTGCCAGCAGTGTTTCCGGGGTTGGTATTGGAAACACTGAAGCTTTCTTT.